The sequence of this T cell receptor beta chain was determined in a study of cytomegalovirus exposure and HLA in healthy donors. Turning to the study itself: Counted in an early data release were about 85 million unique TCRs from HLA-typed donors.

Germline lookup yields CDR1 SEHNR and CDR2 FQNEAQ (reference sequence). The CDR3 has 16 amino acids. The study's findings and limits: The classifier was said to identify cytomegalovirus status with high specificity and sensitivity. Specificity of three CMV-associated chains for CMV antigens was verified in vitro.

Researchers ran the PCR with 60 Vbeta and 13 Jbeta primers. In the study's own analysis: Later reanalysis found tens of millions of unique TCR beta chains, around 11 million of them shared. The table came from immunoSEQ multiplex PCR; TCRdb's copy has only in-frame clones and leaves some out. That table is the source of V, J and clone size, and D and trimming were worked out from the DNA. The table lists more than 100,000 clones, 60% to 75% of them singletons, with around 5.5% in the top ten. With respect to this clone: The antigen is not known. One end of the junction does not line up with germline, which may come from a read error.

The sample was PBMCs. The origin of this receptor is a woman in her 50s in good health and CMV-seropositive. This chain links TRBV7-9 with TRBJ1-1, with D unclear. The CDR3 is CSSRLIPRGLNTEAFF. DNA for the CDR3: TGTTCCAGCAGGCTCATCCCTCGGGGTCTGAACACTGAAGCTTTCTTT. The full variable domain, rest sourced from reference TRBV7-9 and TRBJ1-1, is DTGVSQNPRHKITKRGQNVTFRCDPISEHNRLYWYRQTLGQGPEFLTYFQNEAQLEKSRLLSDRFSAERPKGSFSTLEIQRTEQGDSAMYLCSSRLIPRGLNTEAFFGQGTRLTVV.